Each of the 26 T cell receptor beta chains below was sequenced from the same sample in a study of blood T cell repertoires in COVID-19 (dated by TCRdb to 2018 to 2020). Libraries were prepared through the immunoSEQ multiplex PCR assay. TCRdb limited this immuneACCESS table to in-frame rearrangements with V and J called. A share of clones is missing; checked studies link under half to unresolved V genes, and the rest is unexplained. The sample profile shows about 180,000 clones; 80% to 85% of them were found once. Under 10% of the sample belongs to the ten largest clones. The material sequenced was peripheral blood. All receptors derive from a woman aged 70-85 years with COVID-19, enrolled during active disease.

V usage is TRBV5-1 and J usage is TRBJ1-4, with TRBD1 as a possible D gene (5 bases). The germline V gene encodes CDR1 SGHRS and CDR2 YFSETQ. The CDR3 spans 16 residues. V was pared by 4 bases and J by 8 bases, with 21 bases between. The CDR3 here is CASSPVVGAGGEKLFF. The CDR3 bases are TGCGCCAGCAGCCCTGTGGTAGGGGCGGGAGGAGAAAAACTGTTTTTT.

The chain combines TRBV9 with TRBJ1-3; no definite D call. The CDR3 length is 18 residues. Trimming took 0 bases from V and 4 from J, leaving 20 bases between them. Germline V gene data show CDR1 as SGDLS and CDR2 as YYNGEE. The CDR3, as DNA: TGTGCCAGCAGCGTAGGAGGAGCGAGGCGGGGATCAGGAAACACCATATATTTT. Translation: CASSVGGARRGSGNTIYF.

As concerns this clone: The sample contains more than one DNA sequence encoding this CDR3. J is TRBJ1-3 and V is TRBV9; D uncertain. Germline-derived CDR1 and CDR2 are SGDLS and YYNGEE. Trimming took off 3 bases at V and 1 base at J, with 5 bases between the two ends. The CDR3 runs to 13 residues. The CDR3 sequence is CASSGSSGNTIYF. For the CDR3, the DNA is TGTGCCAGCAGCGGCAGTTCTGGAAACACCATATATTTT.

There are a few counts of this clone. The rearrangement uses TRBV18 and TRBJ2-7; 11 bases map to TRBD1. CDR3 length equals 16 residues. The germline gives CDR1 KGHSH, CDR2 LQKENI. Unmatched junction bases numbered 9, after V lost 3 bases and J lost 5 bases. CDR3 nucleotide sequence: TGTGCCAGCTCACCCCGGACAGGGGGCGGGCTGAACGAGCAGTACTTC. This codes for CASSPRTGGGLNEQYF.

The genes are TRBV9 and TRBJ1-6; the D is unclear. The CDR3 length is 16 residues. The germline gives CDR1 SGDLS, CDR2 YYNGEE. The V and J ends lost 0 bases and 0 bases respectively, with 7 bases between them. As DNA, the CDR3 is TGTGCCAGCAGCGTAGGCCACAGCTCCTATAATTCACCCCTCCACTTT. It encodes CASSVGHSSYNSPLHF.

This chain joins TRBV27 and TRBJ2-5; D is uncertain. CDR1 and CDR2 (germline): MNHEY, SMNVEV (reference sequence). CDR3 length: 13 amino acids. V lost 6 bases and J 5 bases, leaving 13 bases between the germline ends. The DNA of the CDR3 is TGTGCCAGCAGACCGACGGGTCGGGAGACCCAGTACTTC. The encoded protein is CASRPTGRETQYF.

The table lists this clone with many counts. The chain has TRBV28 and TRBJ1-5; 8 positions agree with TRBD1. This CDR3 is 15 amino acids long. V lost 8 bases, J lost 0 bases, and 6 bases stayed unmatched. Germline loops: CDR1 MDHEN, CDR2 SYDVKM. The CDR3: CASGGQGNSNQPQHF. The CDR3 region has the DNA TGTGCCAGCGGCGGACAGGGTAATAGCAATCAGCCCCAGCATTTT.

The rearrangement links TRBV29-1 to TRBJ2-5, with a weak D call TRBD1 (6 bases). The germline V gene encodes CDR1 SQVTM and CDR2 ANQGSEA. Deletions cut 3 bases from V and 4 bases from J, with 12 bases between. The CDR3 has 13 residues. The CDR3 DNA reads as TGCAGCGTTGATTTGAACAGGGTAGAGACCCAGTACTTC. Its translation is CSVDLNRVETQYF.

This clone was detected a few times. The chain combines TRBV29-1 with TRBJ1-1; D unclear. Germline V gene data show CDR1 as SQVTM and CDR2 as ANQGSEA. The CDR3 loop spans 12 amino acids. Trimming left V 0 bases short and J 0 bases short, with 2 bases between. In DNA, the CDR3 is TGCAGCGTTGAAGATATGAACACTGAAGCTTTCTTT. Encoded protein: CSVEDMNTEAFF.

The V and J genes are TRBV28 and TRBJ1-1, with a weak D call TRBD1 (6 bases). In germline, CDR1 is MDHEN, CDR2 SYDVKM. V was trimmed by 8 bases and J by 5 bases, leaving 18 bases between them. CDR3 length equals 14 residues. The CDR3, as DNA: TGTGCCAGCCGCCCCTCGGGGGGCCCGACTGAAGCTTTCTTT. Its protein product is CASRPSGGPTEAFF. Full variable domain (missing parts from reference TRBV28 and TRBJ1-1): DVKVTQSSRYLVKRTGEKVFLECVQDMDHENMFWYRQDPGLGLRLIYFSYDVKMKEKGDIPEGYSVSREKKERFSLILESASTNQTSMYLCASRPSGGPTEAFFGQGTRLTVV.

This clone was recorded once. The V gene is TRBV12-3 or TRBV12-4, the J gene TRBJ1-1; D is ambiguous. V was cut by 5 bases and J by 2 bases, with 9 bases left in between. The CDR3 totals 13 residues. This CDR3 is CASSAGLNTEAFF. The CDR3 coding sequence is TGTGCCAGCAGTGCGGGCCTTAACACTGAAGCTTTCTTT.

This clone was seen a few times. The chain recombines TRBV6-5 with TRBJ1-1, with 7 bases that match TRBD1. This CDR3 is 14 amino acids long. V shed 8 bases and J 5 bases; nucleotides not matched to a gene: 11. In germline, CDR1 is MNHEY, CDR2 SVGAGI. CDR3 protein: CASHTQGSSTEAFF. In DNA, the CDR3 is TGTGCCAGCCATACACAGGGGTCGAGTACTGAAGCTTTCTTT.

The CDR3 sequence is CASSLGTPLNEQFF. For the CDR3, the DNA is TGTGCCAGCAGCCTCGGGACTCCGCTCAATGAGCAGTTCTTC. This chain uses TRBV14 with TRBJ2-1, with a weak D call TRBD2 (6 bases). V lost 4 bases, J lost 6 bases, and 13 bases lay in between. The CDR3 totals 14 residues. CDR1 and CDR2 (germline): SGHDN, FVKESK.

The chain couples TRBV10-3 to TRBJ2-3, with 13 bases identical to TRBD2. CDR1 is ENHRY, CDR2 SYGVKD, per germline. The CDR3 length is 16 residues. The V gene end was trimmed by 8 bases and the J gene end by 1 base; junction bases not matched to a gene: 6. The CDR3 DNA is TGTGCCATCGGCGGACTAGCGGGAGTGGGCACAGATACGCAGTATTTT. This gives the protein CAIGGLAGVGTDTQYF.

The rearrangement uses TRBV28 and TRBJ2-7; TRBD2 matches 8 bases. The germline gives CDR1 MDHEN, CDR2 SYDVKM. This CDR3 region has 13 residues. Losses at the gene ends were 4 bases for V and 6 bases for J; bases not matched to a gene: 5. The CDR3 sequence is CASSSTAGAEQYF. In nucleotides, the CDR3 is TGTGCCAGCAGTTCCACAGCGGGAGCCGAGCAGTACTTC.

The chain is built from TRBV11-3 and TRBJ2-1, with TRBD1 matching over 7 bases. The CDR3 has 15 amino acids. The ends lost 5 bases at V and 6 bases at J; junction bases unmatched: 10. Germline CDR1 and CDR2: SGHNT and YENEEA. The CDR3 is CASSPGQLVGNEQFF. CDR3 nucleotides: TGTGCCAGCAGCCCGGGACAGCTAGTGGGCAATGAGCAGTTCTTC.

The chain uses TRBV9 and TRBJ2-1; D is unresolved. The CDR3 covers 17 residues. Germline V lookup: CDR1 SGDLS, CDR2 YYNGEE. V gave up 4 bases and J gave up 1 base, with 18 bases separating them. CDR3 amino acids: CASSQGARYWSYNEQFF. The CDR3 nucleotides are TGTGCCAGCAGCCAAGGAGCGAGGTATTGGTCCTACAATGAGCAGTTCTTC.

The chain is built from TRBV10-2 and TRBJ2-1; 12 nucleotides align to TRBD2. Trimming at V came to 6 bases and at J to 0 bases, leaving 9 bases not matched to a gene. The CDR3 spans 18 residues. Germline V gene data show CDR1 as WSHSY and CDR2 as SAAADI. The CDR3 DNA is TGCGCCAGCAGGATGACTAGCGGGAGTTCTAGCTCCTACAATGAGCAGTTCTTC. Amino acids: CASRMTSGSSSSYNEQFF.

The chain combines TRBV7-8 with TRBJ1-2, with D perhaps matching TRBD1 (5 bases). The germline gives CDR1 SGHVS, CDR2 FQNEAQ. This CDR3 region has 14 residues. V lost 1 base, J lost 4 bases, and 10 bases lay in between. The CDR3 is CASSLGSGSYGYTF. CDR3 DNA: TGTGCCAGCAGCTTAGGTTCAGGGTCCTATGGCTACACCTTC. The complete variable domain, with remaining parts taken from reference TRBV7-8 and TRBJ1-2, reads GAGVSQSPRYKVAKRGQDVALRCDPISGHVSLFWYQQALGQGPEFLTYFQNEAQLDKSGLPSDRFFAERPEGSVSTLKIQRTQQEDSAVYLCASSLGSGSYGYTFGSGTRLTVV.

The chain couples TRBV5-1 to TRBJ2-5; TRBD1 agrees at 11 bases. J was trimmed by 0 bases and V by 4 bases; bases with no gene match: 8. This CDR3 has 17 residues. Germline CDR1 SGHRS, CDR2 YFSETQ. In DNA, the CDR3 is TGCGCCAGCAGCCCCGGGACAGGGGGTAATAACCAAGAGACCCAGTACTTC. Amino acid sequence: CASSPGTGGNNQETQYF.

About this clone: At one end the junction does not follow the germline gene, possibly because of a read error. The V gene is TRBV24-1, the J gene TRBJ2-1; 10 bases align to TRBD2. The germline V gene encodes CDR1 KGHDR and CDR2 SFDVKD. The CDR3 contains 14 residues. For the CDR3, the DNA is TGTGCCACCAATGATCGGACTAGCGGTCGCGAGCAGTTCTTC. Encoded protein: CATNDRTSGREQFF.

CDR3 residues: CASTPRQGGYEQYF. The CDR3 nucleotides read TGTGCCAGCACCCCCAGACAGGGGGGGTACGAGCAGTACTTC. This chain uses TRBV27 with TRBJ2-7; 9 bases are a match to TRBD1. The germline gives CDR1 MNHEY, CDR2 SMNVEV (reference sequence). Unmatched junction bases numbered 8, after V lost 7 bases and J lost 4 bases. CDR3 length equals 14 residues.

This clone was found a few times. The rearrangement joins TRBV28 to TRBJ1-1; no clear D gene. Trimming took off 5 bases at V and 3 bases at J, with 4 bases between the two ends. Germline CDR1 MDHEN, CDR2 SYDVKM. The length of the CDR3 is 11 residues. CDR3 nucleotides: TGTGCCAGCAGTGCGGACACTGAAGCTTTCTTT. Residues: CASSADTEAFF.

The chain is built from TRBV30 and TRBJ1-5, with D possibly being TRBD1 (5 bases). With 5 bases removed from V and 4 bases from J, the gap between germline ends came to 9 bases. The CDR3 is made up of 12 amino acids. Looked up from germline, CDR1 is GTSNPN and CDR2 is SVGIG (reference sequence). The chain's CDR3 is CAWDAGNQPQHF. CDR3 coding DNA: TGTGCCTGGGACGCAGGGAATCAGCCCCAGCATTTT.

V is TRBV2 and J is TRBJ2-2, with TRBD2 matching over 8 bases. The CDR3 is 16 amino acids. Per the germline V gene, CDR1 is SNHLY and CDR2 is FYNNEI. Trimming at V came to 1 base and at J to 5 bases, leaving 6 bases not matched to a gene. The DNA of the CDR3 is TGTGCCAGCAGTGAAGTGGGGACTAGGGGGACCGGGGAGCTGTTTTTT. This encodes CASSEVGTRGTGELFF.

This clone was seen only a few times. In DNA, the CDR3 is TGTGCCAGCAGTTTACTTGGACAGGGCGGCAATCAGCCCCAGCATTTT. This codes for CASSLLGQGGNQPQHF. The chain carries TRBV27 and TRBJ1-5; TRBD1 aligns across 8 bases. The V segment lost 2 bases and the J segment 2 bases; nucleotides outside the gene matches: 5. Germline lookup yields CDR1 MNHEY and CDR2 SMNVEV (reference sequence). The CDR3 has 16 amino acids.